This T cell receptor (beta chain) was recorded in a study of blood T cell repertoires in COVID-19. Study-level background: In each case, the material was cDNA or gDNA derived from T cells, B-cell-depleted T cells, or PBMCs.

CDR3 length: 14 amino acids. The V end was cut by 4 bases, the J end by 0 bases, with 10 bases between. Germline CDR1 is SGDLS and CDR2 is YYNGEE. Clones were read by immunoSEQ multiplex PCR, and TCRdb kept only the in-frame ones, dropping some. The sample has about 370,000 clones; about 90% are singletons. The V gene is TRBV9, the J gene TRBJ1-2, with D maybe TRBD1 (5 bases). The sequencing sample was made of peripheral blood. The receptor's source is a woman younger than 45 with COVID-19, enrolled during active disease. The CDR3 reads CASSRTTANYGYTF. The CDR3 nucleotides read TGTGCCAGCAGCAGAACGACAGCTAACTATGGCTACACCTTC.